Given below is one T cell receptor (beta chain) in context. This sample was included in a study of blood T cell repertoires in COVID-19. Study at large: Nucleic acid was either cDNA or gDNA, and it came from T cells, B-cell-depleted T cells, or PBMCs.

Authors' analysis steps: For nucleated cells, counts were estimated from reference gene primer amplification. Only in-frame clones appear in the TCRdb table, and some are missing; sequencing was by immunoSEQ multiplex PCR. V and J calls and clone size are as listed in that table; D and trimming were resolved from the DNA. The sample gives 250,000 to 300,000 clones, about 90% of which show up once; less than 15% is in the top ten. The CDR3 contains 15 residues. V was shortened by 3 bases and J by 1 base, with 12 bases between the two germline ends. Germline-derived CDR1 and CDR2 are LGHNT and FRNRAP. Sequencing was carried out using peripheral blood. The TCR originated in a woman in her 30s with COVID-19, enrolled during active disease. V is TRBV12-5 and J is TRBJ2-5, with D perhaps TRBD2 (6 bases). The CDR3 spells CASGLQSGPQETQYF. The CDR3, as DNA: TGTGCTAGTGGTTTACAGAGCGGGCCCCAAGAGACCCAGTACTTC.